This T cell receptor (beta chain) was sequenced for a study of radiation and T cells in renal cell carcinoma. Study-wide background: Nephrectomy followed 15 Gy stereotactic body radiation by 4 weeks. Notes on the study in general: No pretreatment tumor biopsies were available for baseline clonotypes. From baseline, blood top tumor clonotypes peaked at 2 weeks post-radiation.

To note about this clone: Its antigen is currently unknown.

Time point: baseline pretreatment blood. The sample's treatment: 15 Gy SBRT to primary tumor, nephrectomy 4 weeks later. Radiation-treated patients gave blood at baseline, week 2 and week 4. Produced via immunoSEQ multiplex PCR; TCRdb's table is partial and in-frame only. The repertoire consists of about 140,000 clones, with 83% occurring once and the leading ten covering 20% to 25%. V was pared by 5 bases and J by 5 bases, with 6 bases of the junction left unmatched. The CDR3 contains 15 residues. CDR1 is LNHDA, CDR2 SQIVND, per germline (reference sequence). This clonotype was obtained from a woman in her 50s with renal cell carcinoma. This chain uses TRBV19 with TRBJ2-2; 9 nucleotides align to TRBD2. Here the sequenced sample was blood, taken from a patient whose treatment included radiotherapy and nephrectomy. Here the CDR3 reads CASSLRAGGTGELFF. In DNA form, the CDR3 reads TGTGCCAGTAGTCTGCGAGCGGGAGGAACCGGGGAGCTGTTTTTT.